The clone carrying this T cell receptor (beta chain) was seen more than once but under ten times. This sample was taken from a study of blood T cell repertoires in COVID-19. As for the study in general: Samples representing acute and convalescent COVID-19 were sourced from the United States, Italy and Spain. Sources were T cells, B-cell-depleted T cells, or PBMCs; the material itself was cDNA or gDNA.

How the authors handled the data: Quantification of nucleated cells was approximated via reference gene primer amplification. Profiling relied on immunoSEQ multiplex PCR, and the TCRdb table lists in-frame clones only, not all of them. Clone size and the V and J calls come from that table; the DNA yielded D and trimming. The sample yields some 52,000 clones, 85% to 90% seen once. Germline lookup yields CDR1 MNHEY and CDR2 SMNVEV (reference sequence). V lost 6 bases and J lost 5; bases outside the gene matches: 6. The CDR3 totals 14 residues. The TCR sequence derives from a man in his sixties with active COVID-19. The chain carries TRBV27 and TRBJ1-5; 8 bases are shared with TRBD1. The sequenced sample consisted of peripheral blood. The CDR3 protein is CASSPTGGYQPQHF. The CDR3 nucleotides read TGTGCCAGCAGCCCCACAGGGGGGTATCAGCCCCAGCATTTT.